This paragraph covers one TCR beta chain sequence. The antigen is unknown. This entry belongs to a study of T cells expressing NK-cell markers. Study-level background: Source material for TCR beta repertoires consisted of sorted CD3+CD56+NKG2C+, CD3+CD56+NKG2C- and CD3+CD56-NKG2C+ T cells.

TCRdb re-called the 5' RACE reads; one entry per CDR3 protein, DNA not given. The listing contains approximately 550,000 distinct CDR3 sequences. Study conclusions and caveats: Of the CD8+ T cells in 5 to 7 donors, roughly 1.0-7.5% belonged to dominant NKG2C+ clonotypes. Expanded clones of NKG2C+ T cells had an unclear HCMV specificity.

Source material: blood T cells: a sorted CD56 or NKG2C T cell subset, CD4+ or CD8+ T cells, or bulk PBMC T cells (not recorded which). This receptor was taken from a man younger than 35 in good health.

The CDR3: CASSWIARETQYF. This sequence joins TRBV12-3 or TRBV12-4 and TRBJ2-5; with no DNA, the TCRdb D assignment of TRBD2 cannot be verified. This CDR3 comprises 13 residues.